The next 24 T cell receptor beta chains were all read from a single sample in a study of blood T cell repertoires in COVID-19. Libraries were prepared by immunoSEQ multiplex PCR; TCRdb keeps only in-frame clonotypes and omits some of them. The table has 200,000 or so clones, about 85% seen once; the top ten hold about 0.91%. Source material: peripheral blood. These TCRs come from a man aged 55 to 70 with COVID-19, enrolled during active disease.

The chain joins TRBV27 to TRBJ1-5; D remains ambiguous. Trimming left V 2 bases short and J 0 bases short, with 8 bases between. The CDR3 length is 15 residues. Germline values: CDR1 MNHEY, CDR2 SMNVEV (reference sequence). In DNA, the CDR3 is TGTGCCAGCAGTTTAGGTGCCTATAGCAATCAGCCCCAGCATTTT. Translated, it gives CASSLGAYSNQPQHF.

V and J are TRBV5-4 and TRBJ2-7; D not certain. Trimming left V 4 bases short and J 0 bases short, with 11 bases between. The CDR3 runs 14 residues. The germline V gene encodes CDR1 SGHNT and CDR2 YYREEE (reference sequence). In nucleotides, the CDR3 is TGTGCCAGCAGCCTGGACGGGTTCTCCTACGAGCAGTACTTC. As protein: CASSLDGFSYEQYF.

V is TRBV7-2 and J is TRBJ2-2, with 10 bases lining up with TRBD1. Per germline, CDR1 SGHTA and CDR2 FQGNSA. After removal of 3 bases from V and 2 bases from J, the junction contained 3 bases not matched to a gene. The CDR3 sequence is 16 residues long. The CDR3 bases are TGTGCCAGCAGCTTTGGGACAGGGGCTAACACCGGGGAGCTGTTTTTT. This codes for CASSFGTGANTGELFF.

This clone showed up just a few times. The chain employs TRBV13 and TRBJ2-2; maybe TRBD2 (5 bases). Germline V lookup: CDR1 PRHDT, CDR2 FYEKMQ (reference sequence). This CDR3 has 16 amino acids. The ends were cut back, 8 bases at V and 0 bases at J, with 16 bases in the middle. CDR3 in amino acids: CASASRSGANTGELFF. The CDR3 coding sequence is TGTGCCAGCGCCTCCAGGTCCGGGGCGAACACCGGGGAGCTGTTTTTT.

The V and J genes are TRBV29-1 and TRBJ2-7; 10 nucleotides line up with TRBD2. The CDR3 spans 13 residues. Germline V gene lookup returns CDR1 SQVTM and CDR2 ANQGSEA. Written as DNA, the CDR3 is TGCAGTGGAACTAGCGGGACCTCCTACGAGCAGTACTTC. It is translated as CSGTSGTSYEQYF.

The chain employs TRBV6-5 and TRBJ1-1; TRBD1 matches at 7 bases. The germline V gene encodes CDR1 MNHEY and CDR2 SVGAGI. The J segment lost 5 bases and the V segment lost 7 bases, leaving 10 bases of the junction unmatched. The CDR3 totals 14 residues. The CDR3 is CASIRSGGSTEAFF. For the CDR3, the DNA is TGTGCCAGCATCCGGTCAGGGGGGAGTACTGAAGCTTTCTTT.

This rearrangement joins TRBV11-2 to TRBJ1-1; maybe TRBD1 (5 bases). Germline V CDR1 and CDR2: SGHAT, FQNNGV. The CDR3 is 17 residues long. Deletions cut 1 base from V and 1 base from J, with 16 bases between. CDR3 nucleotide sequence: TGTGCCAGCAGCTTAGCTGGGGGGACGGGAGGGAACACTGAAGCTTTCTTT. Amino acids: CASSLAGGTGGNTEAFF.

CDR3 sequence: CASSQAGPDTQYF. CDR3 nucleotides: TGTGCCAGCAGTCAGGCAGGGCCAGATACGCAGTATTTT. This chain uses TRBV27 with TRBJ2-3; possible D gene TRBD1, 5 bases. Germline assignment: CDR1 MNHEY and CDR2 SMNVEV (reference sequence). V dropped 5 bases and J dropped 4 bases, with 10 bases sitting between them. This CDR3 has 13 residues.

V gene TRBV4-2 combines with J gene TRBJ2-6, with 7 bases aligning to TRBD1. J was trimmed by 3 bases and V by 1 base; bases with no gene match: 3. Germline lookup yields CDR1 LGHNA and CDR2 YNFKEQ. The CDR3 is 16 residues long. CDR3 in amino acids: CASSQGGQYGANVLTF. The CDR3, as DNA: TGTGCCAGCAGCCAAGGGGGACAGTATGGGGCCAACGTCCTGACTTTC.

The chain employs TRBV7-9 and TRBJ1-1; D is unresolved. The germline CDR1 and CDR2 sequences are SEHNR and FQNEAQ (reference sequence). CDR3 length: 13 residues. Trimming removed 5 bases from V and 1 base from J, with 8 bases in between. In DNA, the CDR3 is TGTGCCAGCAGCCTTAGTTGGAACACTGAAGCTTTCTTT. It yields the protein CASSLSWNTEAFF.

The rearrangement joins TRBV11-2 to TRBJ2-7, with 10 nucleotides matching TRBD1. From germline, CDR1 is SGHAT and CDR2 FQNNGV. V trimming: 5 bases; J trimming: 3 bases; junction bases outside the gene matches: 7. This CDR3 region has 15 residues. The chain's CDR3 is CASSARDRGVYEQYF. The CDR3 DNA sequence: TGTGCCAGCAGCGCCCGGGACAGGGGTGTCTACGAGCAGTACTTC.

V gene TRBV19 combines with J gene TRBJ2-2; D gene unclear. The germline gives CDR1 LNHDA, CDR2 SQIVND (reference sequence). Trimming stripped 10 bases from V and 0 bases from J, with 12 bases between. The CDR3 runs 14 residues. Here the CDR3 reads CATLGISNTGELFF. The CDR3 nucleotides read TGTGCCACCCTAGGAATATCGAACACCGGGGAGCTGTTTTTT.

The rearrangement uses TRBV29-1 and TRBJ1-5; D is undetermined. Per the germline V gene, CDR1 is SQVTM and CDR2 is ANQGSEA. The CDR3 is 14 amino acids. Trimming took 6 bases from V and 0 from J, leaving 12 bases between them. CDR3 in DNA: TGCAGCGTAGCCCTCGGGAGTAGCAATCAGCCCCAGCATTTT. It is translated as CSVALGSSNQPQHF.

Only a few counts were recorded for this clone. The gene calls are TRBV5-4 and TRBJ1-4; 9 bases map to TRBD1. The CDR3 is 14 amino acids. Germline V lookup: CDR1 SGHNT, CDR2 YYREEE (reference sequence). V was clipped by 4 bases and J by 8 bases; unmatched bases: 6. This CDR3 is CASSMDRGREKLFF. CDR3 coding DNA: TGTGCCAGCAGCATGGACAGGGGACGAGAAAAACTGTTTTTT.

J is TRBJ2-7 and V is TRBV3-1 (or the pseudogene TRBV3-2); 8 nucleotides line up with TRBD2. Germline V gene data show CDR1 as LGHDT and CDR2 as YNNKEL (reference sequence). The CDR3 spans 19 residues. The J segment lost 0 bases and the V segment lost 4 bases, leaving 17 bases of the junction unmatched. CDR3 region: CASSPPGRGRSGTSYEQYF. The CDR3 bases are TGTGCCAGCAGCCCACCGGGACGGGGCCGTAGCGGGACCTCCTACGAGCAGTACTTC.

This clone appeared a single time. The chain joins TRBV6-5 to TRBJ2-7; the D gene is possibly TRBD1 (6 bases). The CDR3 has 12 amino acids. Trimming removed 11 bases at V and 3 bases at J, with 14 bases between. Germline lookup yields CDR1 MNHEY and CDR2 SVGAGI. The CDR3 nucleotides are TGTGCCGGGAGCTTACAGGGCTACGAGCAGTACTTC. Translating gives CAGSLQGYEQYF.

This clone appeared once. The genes are TRBV2 and TRBJ1-4, with D unresolved. Trimming took 6 bases from V and 8 from J, leaving 10 bases between them. This CDR3 has 12 amino acids. Germline CDR1 is SNHLY and CDR2 is FYNNEI. This CDR3 reads CASRGQAEKLFF. The CDR3 DNA follows: TGTGCCAGCAGGGGTCAGGCCGAAAAACTGTTTTTT.

The CDR3 DNA reads TGTGCCAGCAGTCCGGACAGGTTTGGGGGCTACACCTTC. It yields the protein CASSPDRFGGYTF. The rearrangement links TRBV27 to TRBJ1-2, with 7 bases identical to TRBD1. This CDR3 is 13 amino acids long. Germline V gene sequence: CDR1 MNHEY, CDR2 SMNVEV (reference sequence). The junction had 8 bases not matched to a gene; V was cut back by 5 bases and J by 8 bases.

In nucleotides, the CDR3 is TGCGCCAGCAGCTTGGGACTAGCGGGCCTCACAGATACGCAGTATTTT. Translating gives CASSLGLAGLTDTQYF. The V gene is TRBV5-1, the J gene TRBJ2-3, with 10 bases fitting TRBD2. Germline V gene data show CDR1 as SGHRS and CDR2 as YFSETQ. CDR3 size: 16 residues. V shed 0 bases, J shed 2 bases, and the junction held 3 bases outside the gene matches.

This chain connects TRBV19 to TRBJ1-1, with 9 bases fitting TRBD1. V was pared by 2 bases and J by 4 bases, with 5 bases of the junction left unmatched. The CDR3 is 15 amino acids. Germline values: CDR1 LNHDA, CDR2 SQIVND (reference sequence). CDR3 sequence: CASSITGGAGTEAFF. DNA of the CDR3: TGTGCCAGTAGTATAACAGGGGGCGCGGGCACTGAAGCTTTCTTT.

The J gene is TRBJ1-4, the V gene TRBV28; 9 positions match TRBD1. CDR1 is MDHEN and CDR2 is SYDVKM in the germline V gene. The CDR3 extends over 16 amino acids. J gave up 8 bases and V 6 bases, and 13 bases lay outside the gene matches. The CDR3 protein is CASRTRTGQGREKLFF. The CDR3 nucleotides are TGTGCCAGCAGAACCCGTACGGGACAGGGTCGAGAAAAACTGTTTTTT.

The rearrangement uses TRBV20-1 and TRBJ2-3; TRBD2 aligns across 10 bases. Germline CDR1 reads DFQATT; CDR2 reads SNEGSKA (reference sequence). This CDR3 has 17 amino acids. The J segment lost 1 base and the V segment lost 3 bases, leaving 10 bases of the junction unmatched. The chain's CDR3 is CSASLPSGSLRTDTQYF. The CDR3 region has the DNA TGCAGTGCTAGTTTACCTAGCGGGAGTCTCCGCACAGATACGCAGTATTTT.

The rearrangement joins TRBV9 to TRBJ2-3; D is unclear. Trimming left V 4 bases short and J 6 bases short, with 12 bases between. The CDR3 runs 13 residues. Looked up from germline, CDR1 is SGDLS and CDR2 is YYNGEE. The CDR3 loop is CASSTGPPDTQYF. CDR3 bases: TGTGCCAGCAGCACTGGGCCGCCCGATACGCAGTATTTT.

The rearrangement joins TRBV6-2 or TRBV6-3 to TRBJ1-2; 10 bases align to TRBD1. Germline V gene lookup returns CDR1 MNHEY and CDR2 SVGEGT. The CDR3 loop spans 13 amino acids. The trim removed 5 bases at V and 8 bases at J, leaving 5 bases unmatched. The CDR3 sequence: CASSPGTGAGYTF. In nucleotides, the CDR3 is TGTGCCAGCAGTCCCGGGACAGGGGCCGGCTACACCTTC.